This T cell receptor (beta chain) was profiled in a study of blood T cell repertoires in COVID-19 (TCRdb year 2020). For the study in its entirety: Samples covering the acute and convalescent phases of COVID-19 were provided by collaborators in the United States, Italy and Spain. Where HLA class I and class II types were available, the types were taken from metadata supplied by the sample provider, not from assay-based typing. The dataset comprised deeply sampled blood TCRbeta repertoires from subjects exposed to, actively infected with, or recovered from COVID-19. Sample metadata almost always included a de-identified subject ID, COVID-19 status, age in years and sex. Samples came from the ongoing ImmuneRACE study (first 160 participants) plus 1,254 subjects from 6 global collaborators. The prospective study material was composed of cDNA or gDNA derived from T cells, B-cell-depleted T cells, or PBMCs. A freely available public database, intended as a resource for researchers studying the immune response to SARS-CoV-2, is where the repertoires were released.

Counted from cysteine to phenylalanine, this CDR3 has 15 amino acids. This entry keeps only the CDR3 DNA: 45 bases, framed from base 1. Unmatched junction bases come to 2, with V trimmed by 5 bases and J by 2 bases. Per the germline V gene, MNHEY is the CDR1 and SVGAGI is the CDR2. Results and caveats for the whole study, not just this receptor: Clinical and demographic metadata were provided uncurated, with the amount varying by source and participant.

In this sample, this clone turned up once. Its antigen specificity is not known. No base-level quality is on record; no much larger clone is a single base apart. Collaborating institutions collected whole blood in K2EDTA tubes following their own protocols. Collaborator samples were shipped for TCRbeta analysis as frozen whole blood, isolated PBMCs, or DNA extracted from either sample type. The immunoSEQ Assay, a bias-controlled multiplex PCR, was used to amplify TCRbeta CDR3 regions from genomic DNA. The authors' pipeline ran thus. The number of nucleated cells in each sample was estimated by amplification of reference gene primers within the assay. To quantify the absolute abundance of each unique TCRbeta CDR3 rearrangement, sequence reads were collapsed and filtered. For each sample, productive Simpson clonality was calculated by taking the square root of Simpson's diversity index across productive rearrangements. This is the immuneACCESS table as TCRdb keeps it, with only in-frame sequences that have V and J called. A part of the clones is gone; compared with another copy, unresolved V genes explain less than half, and the rest is unexplained. V, J and clone size are taken as reported in that table, and D and trimming were inferred from the DNA itself. The sample table holds over 25,000 clones, of which 85% to 90% were seen once. The leading ten clones occupy 13% of the sample.

Rearrangement joined TRBV6-5 to TRBJ2-5; 13 central bases correspond to TRBD2. The TCR was taken from a man aged 65 to 85 with active COVID-19. Sequenced: peripheral blood. The DNA reads as follows: TGTGCCAGCAGTCGACTAGCGGGAGGACAAGAGACCCAGTACTTC. It translates as CASSRLAGGQETQYF.